Included here is one TCR beta chain sequence, with context. Antigen unknown. Extraction of RNA preceded its reverse transcription into cDNA, which served as the sequencing template. Libraries were prepared by immunoSEQ multiplex PCR; TCRdb keeps only in-frame clonotypes and omits some of them. Of roughly 150,000 clones listed, 62% were seen once; the top ten hold 30% to 45%. The source of the sample is a study of CD8+ T cells in alopecia areata. PBMCs yielded sorted CD4+ and CD8+ T cells. Germline V gene data show CDR1 as SGHRS and CDR2 as YFSETQ. This CDR3 has 15 residues. The V end was cut by 3 bases, the J end by 1 base, with 13 bases between. General study points: Scalp sequencing captures resident alphabeta T cells of normal skin too. Especially in alopecia totalis/universalis, lesional scalp showed greater clonality than normal scalp did. Whereas mice showed it more clearly, TCR sharing across patients was murkier, possibly because of HLA.

This TCR came from a human donor in good health. The chain employs TRBV5-1 and TRBJ1-1, with TRBD1 as a possible D gene (6 bases). Sequenced material: CD8+ T cells sorted from blood. CDR3 residues: CASSWMQGRNTEAFF. For the CDR3, the DNA is TGCGCCAGCAGCTGGATGCAGGGGAGGAACACTGAAGCTTTCTTT.